What follows is one T cell receptor beta chain and its context. Its specificity is unknown. The data derive from a study of lymphopenia after photon versus proton radiotherapy. Using immunoSEQ multiplex PCR, the repertoire was profiled, and TCRdb retains in-frame clones only, with some absent. This table has more than 70,000 clones, 80% to 90% appearing once. Study findings and constraints: Only patients who died were analyzed for survival; proton advantage is unproven. Proton therapy kept repertoires fairly stable, unlike photons, which gained effector/memory cells.

The starting material was peripheral blood, obtained from a patient treated with proton-based radiotherapy. The sequence was obtained from a man in his 60s with pancreatic cancer.

DNA for the CDR3: TGTGCCAGCAGTTACTCAAGCGGGGGTGATGGCTACACCTTC. As protein: CASSYSSGGDGYTF. The rearrangement joins TRBV6-5 to TRBJ1-2, with a tentative D call TRBD1 (5 bases). The CDR3 loop spans 14 amino acids. Germline V gene lookup returns CDR1 MNHEY and CDR2 SVGAGI. The V and J ends lost 0 bases and 6 bases respectively, with 11 bases between them.